Reported below is one TCR beta chain. Its cognate antigen is unknown. Sequencing of TCR beta was carried out in blood CD8+ and CD4+ T cells. The authors reverse transcribed roughly 0.5 to 1 ug RNA with random hexamers. The method of amplification for TCR beta CDR3 was immunoSEQ multiplex PCR, covering 54 Vbeta and 13 Jbeta. TCRdb reprocessed the immunoSEQ multiplex PCR reads with MiXCR, giving one entry per CDR3 protein. The sample consists of 170,000 or so distinct CDR3 sequences, 94% of them appearing once. In germline, CDR1 is LGHDT, CDR2 YNNKEL (reference sequence). V was pared by 2 bases and J by 5 bases, with 7 bases of the junction left unmatched. CDR3 length: 15 residues. The data stem from a study of CD8 T cells in Susac syndrome. Study observations and caveats: Clonal expansion was not seen in any Susac syndrome CD4+ T cell repertoire.

The TCR comes from a human donor with Susac syndrome. The sequenced material came from CD4+ T cells from PBMCs. The V gene is TRBV3-1, the J gene TRBJ2-3; 7 bases match TRBD2. The DNA of the CDR3 is TGTGCCAGCAGCCAACCCGCGGGGGAGGGAGATACGCAGTATTTT. Amino acids: CASSQPAGEGDTQYF.